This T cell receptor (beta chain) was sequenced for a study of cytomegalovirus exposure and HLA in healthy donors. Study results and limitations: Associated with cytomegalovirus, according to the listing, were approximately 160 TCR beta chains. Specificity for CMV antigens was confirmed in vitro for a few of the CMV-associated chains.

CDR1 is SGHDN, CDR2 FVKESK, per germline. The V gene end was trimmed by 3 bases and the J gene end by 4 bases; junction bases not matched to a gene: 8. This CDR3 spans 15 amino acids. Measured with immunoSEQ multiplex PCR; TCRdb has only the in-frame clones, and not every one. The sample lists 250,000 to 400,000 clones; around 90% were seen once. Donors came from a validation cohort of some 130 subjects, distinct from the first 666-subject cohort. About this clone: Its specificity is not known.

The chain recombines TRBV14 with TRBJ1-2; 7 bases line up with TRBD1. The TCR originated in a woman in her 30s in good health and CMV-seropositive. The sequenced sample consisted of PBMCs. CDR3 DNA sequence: TGTGCCAGCAGCCAGGGGACAGCCGGTCTCTATGGCTACACCTTC. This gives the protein CASSQGTAGLYGYTF.